Following are 17 T cell receptor beta chains from one sample sequenced in a study of regulatory T cells in long-lasting Graves disease (dated by TCRdb to the early 2020s). What the time point label conveys for this sample: newly diagnosed GD, antithyroid drugs for less than 3 months. For both TCR sequencing and RNA sequencing, RNA was extracted from PBMCs using TRIzol. Receptor amplification or capture employed multiplex PCR. Sequencing relied on an Illumina HiSeq 4000. CDR3 regions were amplified by Arm-PCR with iRepertoire HTBI primers to construct TCR beta libraries. TCRdb trimmed the raw reads at Q25, called clones with MiXCR and kept productive beta chains. Records with the same CDR3 protein are collapsed into one entry carrying the most frequent genes and DNA. This sample comprises about 460,000 distinct CDR3 sequences, less than 15% of them detected only once. Roughly a sixth of the sample belongs to the ten largest clones.

The data also belong to a second study, concerning T cells in Graves' hyperthyroidism and ophthalmopathy.

Sequences were derived from peripheral blood mononuclear cells (PBMCs), sampled at new diagnosis, from a patient treated with antithyroid drugs. The origin of the receptors is a woman in her 50s with Graves disease. Donor details come from another sample of the same person, matched by shared clones.

Turning to this clonotype: This sequence may be a read error, since a much larger clone differs from it by one base. The chain recombines TRBV18 with TRBJ2-3; D is undetermined. V was trimmed by 4 bases and J by 3 bases, leaving 8 bases between them. The CDR3 is 13 residues long. Germline values: CDR1 KGHSH, CDR2 LQKENI. The CDR3 region is CASSRRETDTQYF. As DNA, the CDR3 is TGTGCCAGCTCACGAAGAGAGACAGATACGCAGTATTTT.

In this sample, this clonotype turned up many times. The chain employs TRBV11-1 and TRBJ1-1; the D is unclear. The CDR3 covers 13 residues. Trimming removed 4 bases from V and 12 bases from J, with 18 bases in between. Germline CDR1 SGHAT, CDR2 FQDESV (reference sequence). The CDR3: CASSSTGTGESFF. The CDR3, as DNA: TGTGCCAGCAGCTCGACCGGCACCGGGGAATCTTTCTTT.

For the CDR3, the DNA is TGCGCCAGCAGCCTATTACAGGGGAACTCCTACGAGCAGTACTTC. This encodes CASSLLQGNSYEQYF. The chain has TRBV5-1 and TRBJ2-7; 7 bases match TRBD1. The CDR3 has 15 amino acids. Germline lookup yields CDR1 SGHRS and CDR2 YFSETQ. The V gene end was trimmed by 4 bases and the J gene end by 0 bases; junction bases not matched to a gene: 7.

The chain recombines TRBV5-1 with TRBJ2-7; 10 bases map to TRBD2. CDR1 and CDR2 from the germline V gene are SGHRS and YFSETQ. The CDR3 spans 15 residues. The V segment lost 1 base and the J segment 4 bases; nucleotides outside the gene matches: 5. Here the CDR3 reads CASSLSGLADYEQYF. For the CDR3, the DNA is TGCGCCAGCAGCTTGTCTGGACTAGCGGATTACGAGCAGTACTTC.

This clonotype has at least ten counts. The chain links TRBV20-1 to TRBJ2-3, with D unclear. Germline assignment: CDR1 DFQATT and CDR2 SNEGSKA (reference sequence). The CDR3 runs to 21 residues. Trimming removed 6 bases at V and 0 bases at J, with 34 bases between. The CDR3 here is CSAVVSESDYPGQYSTDTQYF. The CDR3 DNA reads as TGCAGTGCCGTTGTTTCGGAGTCAGATTATCCCGGGCAATATAGCACAGATACGCAGTATTTT.

This clonotype was detected many times. The chain combines TRBV29-1 with TRBJ2-1; TRBD2 agrees at 10 bases. Germline V gene lookup returns CDR1 SQVTM and CDR2 ANQGSEA. The CDR3 is 17 amino acids. V shed 0 bases and J 3 bases; nucleotides not matched to a gene: 8. The CDR3, as DNA: TGCAGCGTTGAAGATCTTCGAATAGCGGGAGGCTACAATGAGCAGTTCTTC. Its translation is CSVEDLRIAGGYNEQFF.

This clonotype came up a few times. The V gene is TRBV20-1, the J gene TRBJ1-5; no reliable D call. Trimming cost V 1 base and J 2 bases, with 15 bases left between them. Germline CDR1 DFQATT, CDR2 SNEGSKA (reference sequence). This CDR3 comprises 16 residues. The CDR3 reads CSARVPEQEGNQPQHF. The CDR3 DNA follows: TGCAGTGCTAGAGTACCGGAACAAGAAGGCAATCAGCCCCAGCATTTT.

This clonotype was seen many times. V usage is TRBV28 and J usage is TRBJ2-1; TRBD1 might be the D (6 bases). Trimming removed 5 bases from V and 9 bases from J, with 14 bases in between. The CDR3 extends over 13 amino acids. Per germline, CDR1 MDHEN and CDR2 SYDVKM. The chain's CDR3 is CASSRDTGSEQFF. CDR3 coding DNA: TGTGCCAGCAGTAGGGACACTGGAAGTGAGCAGTTCTTC.

This clonotype was picked up many times. The chain carries TRBV3-1 and TRBJ2-5; 10 positions agree with TRBD2. Germline trimming cut 1 base from V and 3 bases from J; bases unmatched to any gene: 2. Per germline, CDR1 LGHDT and CDR2 YNNKEL (reference sequence). This CDR3 comprises 15 residues. CDR3 in amino acids: CASSQGGLAEETQYF. Here the CDR3 DNA reads TGTGCCAGCAGCCAAGGAGGACTAGCGGAAGAGACCCAGTACTTC.

In its sample, this clonotype was seen many times. One end of the junction does not line up with germline, which may come from a read error. The chain joins TRBV5-1 to TRBJ1-1; no clear D. The germline V gene encodes CDR1 SGHRS and CDR2 YFSETQ. The CDR3 extends over 16 amino acids. The CDR3, as DNA: TGTGCCAGCAGCTTGGTGACGGGGTGGGCGAACACTGAAGCTTTCTTT. The encoded protein is CASSLVTGWANTEAFF.

This clonotype was detected many times. The CDR3 region is CSVRGARGGTEAFF. CDR3 coding DNA: TGCAGCGTTCGAGGGGCACGGGGTGGGACTGAAGCTTTCTTT. V and J are TRBV29-1 and TRBJ1-1, with D maybe TRBD1 (5 bases). Germline assignment: CDR1 SQVTM and CDR2 ANQGSEA. V was pared by 5 bases and J by 5 bases, with 18 bases between. The CDR3 contains 14 residues.

This clonotype was seen ten or more times. This chain links TRBV7-9 with TRBJ1-4; D remains unclear. Germline lookup yields CDR1 SEHNR and CDR2 FQNEAQ (reference sequence). The V end was cut by 5 bases, the J end by 8 bases, with 12 bases between. This CDR3 has 13 amino acids. CDR3 in DNA: TGTGCCAGCAGCGTGACCGGAGAGGAAAAACTGTTTTTT. The encoded protein is CASSVTGEEKLFF.

V gene TRBV7-2 combines with J gene TRBJ1-2, with TRBD1 matching over 10 bases. Per germline, CDR1 SGHTA and CDR2 FQGNSA. This CDR3 contains 15 residues. After removal of 1 base from V and 6 bases from J, the junction contained 5 bases not matched to a gene. Here the CDR3 DNA reads TGTGCCAGCAGCTTAGTCTCCGGACAGGGGGATGGCTACACCTTC. This encodes CASSLVSGQGDGYTF. Full variable domain (rest looked up from reference TRBV7-2 and TRBJ1-2): GAGVSQSPSNKVTEKGKDVELRCDPISGHTALYWYRQSLGQGLEFLIYFQGNSAPDKSGLPSDRFSAERTGGSVSTLTIQRTQQEDSAVYLCASSLVSGQGDGYTFGSGTRLTVV.

This chain links TRBV28 with TRBJ1-2; the match to TRBD1 covers 8 bases. Germline V lookup: CDR1 MDHEN, CDR2 SYDVKM. The CDR3 runs to 13 residues. J lost 7 bases, V lost 6 bases, and 7 bases had no gene match. CDR3 in DNA: TGTGCCAGCAGATCCCCCGGGACAGGTGGCTACACCTTC. Translating it yields CASRSPGTGGYTF.

This clonotype was recorded at least ten times. The genes are TRBV7-9 and TRBJ2-1; D gene uncertain. Germline CDR1 SEHNR, CDR2 FQNEAQ (reference sequence). The CDR3 contains 14 residues. The germline V and J ends were trimmed by 6 bases and 0 bases, with 9 bases remaining between them. Here the CDR3 DNA reads TGTGCCAGCAGACCGGCGGTCTCCTACAATGAGCAGTTCTTC. Translation gives CASRPAVSYNEQFF. The entire variable domain, with the rest obtained from reference TRBV7-9 and TRBJ2-1, is as follows: DTGVSQNPRHKITKRGQNVTFRCDPISEHNRLYWYRQTLGQGPEFLTYFQNEAQLEKSRLLSDRFSAERPKGSFSTLEIQRTEQGDSAMYLCASRPAVSYNEQFFGPGTRLTVL.

This clonotype occurred many times. The chain has TRBV12-3 or TRBV12-4 and TRBJ2-2; 8 bases match TRBD2. V gave up 3 bases and J gave up 8 bases; unmatched junction bases: 8. The CDR3 has 15 residues. The CDR3, as DNA: TGTGCCAGCAGTTTTAAGGGACTAGGAGCAGGGGAGCTGTTTTTT. Protein: CASSFKGLGAGELFF.

This clonotype was picked up many times. The CDR3 sequence: CASSLQGANQPQHF. For the CDR3, the DNA is TGTGCCAGCAGCTTACAGGGGGCGAATCAGCCCCAGCATTTT. The rearrangement uses TRBV7-8 and TRBJ1-5; 8 bases are shared with TRBD1. Germline CDR1 SGHVS, CDR2 FQNEAQ. This CDR3 is built from 14 residues. After removal of 2 bases from V and 4 bases from J, the junction contained 1 base not matched to a gene. The whole variable domain, filled in from reference TRBV7-8 and TRBJ1-5, reads GAGVSQSPRYKVAKRGQDVALRCDPISGHVSLFWYQQALGQGPEFLTYFQNEAQLDKSGLPSDRFFAERPEGSVSTLKIQRTQQEDSAVYLCASSLQGANQPQHFGDGTRLSIL.